This T cell receptor beta chain was obtained from a study of Ad26.COV2.S vaccination and SARS-CoV-2 variants. The ends lost 3 bases at V and 7 bases at J; junction bases unmatched: 11. CDR1 and CDR2 from the germline V gene are SEHNR and FQNEAQ (reference sequence). The CDR3 is 15 amino acids. The treatment: around 19 received Ad26.COV2.S at low or high dose, single or two shots; 5 received placebo; per-sample allocation not given. Specimens were obtained on day 63 following the first vaccine or placebo injection. The table came from immunoSEQ multiplex PCR; TCRdb's copy has only in-frame clones and leaves some out. The sample consists of approximately 410,000 clones, around 87% of them appearing once.

The chain links TRBV7-9 to TRBJ1-2; 7 bases are a match to TRBD1. Here the sequenced sample was peripheral blood, taken in a trial of Ad26.COV2.S vaccine versus placebo. This clonotype originated in a person between 18 and 60 years old who received the Ad26.COV2.S COVID-19 vaccine or a placebo. The CDR3 nucleotides read TGTGCCAGCAGCTTCTCCGGGACAGCCATGGGTGGCTACACCTTC. Translated, it gives CASSFSGTAMGGYTF.